A single sample is the source of the 19 T cell receptor beta chains below, sequenced in a study of Ad26.COV2.S vaccination and SARS-CoV-2 variants. Profiled with immunoSEQ multiplex PCR; TCRdb holds only in-frame clones, not every one. The sample has approximately 350,000 clones, about four fifths seen once. Specified treatment: around 19 received Ad26.COV2.S at low or high dose, single or two shots; 5 received placebo; per-sample allocation not given. Vaccine and placebo recipients were sampled on day 63 after the first injection. Sample: peripheral blood, taken in a trial of Ad26.COV2.S vaccine versus placebo. The receptor source for this set is a person between 18 and 60 years old who received the Ad26.COV2.S COVID-19 vaccine or a placebo.

The chain joins TRBV2 to TRBJ1-2; D perhaps matches TRBD1 (6 bases). Germline CDR1 is SNHLY and CDR2 is FYNNEI. This CDR3 has 13 amino acids. Trimming shortened V by 5 bases and J by 5 bases, and 12 bases separated the two germline ends. CDR3 DNA: TGTGCCAGCAGTTCCGGGACAAAGTATGGCTACACCTTC. Amino acids: CASSSGTKYGYTF.

This clone has just one count. This rearrangement joins TRBV9 to TRBJ1-1, with 9 bases matching TRBD1. The CDR3 length is 17 residues. Germline V lookup: CDR1 SGDLS, CDR2 YYNGEE. Trimming cost V 3 bases and J 1 base; bases outside gene matches: 10. CDR3 loop: CASSARSNRGPNTEAFF. CDR3 DNA sequence: TGTGCCAGCAGCGCCCGCTCCAACAGGGGGCCGAACACTGAAGCTTTCTTT.

This rearrangement joins TRBV28 to TRBJ1-1, with D unclear. CDR3 length: 17 amino acids. Per germline, CDR1 MDHEN and CDR2 SYDVKM. The V and J ends lost 3 bases and 0 bases respectively, with 17 bases between them. In DNA, the CDR3 is TGTGCCAGCAGTTTGCGATCGGGAGGGAGGGTGAACACTGAAGCTTTCTTT. Amino acid sequence: CASSLRSGGRVNTEAFF.

The chain joins TRBV4-1 to TRBJ2-7; D ambiguous. This CDR3 comprises 17 residues. V lost 2 bases and J 5 bases, leaving 22 bases between the germline ends. Germline V lookup: CDR1 MGHRA, CDR2 YSYEKL. DNA of the CDR3: TGCGCCAGCAGCCAAAAGGCGGTCGGGCTGGGTAGGGACGAGCAGTACTTC. Amino acid sequence: CASSQKAVGLGRDEQYF.

The rearrangement links TRBV4-1 to TRBJ1-2; unclear D gene. Trimming took off 5 bases at V and 5 bases at J, with 9 bases between the two ends. Germline assignment: CDR1 MGHRA and CDR2 YSYEKL. The CDR3 totals 12 residues. CDR3 in DNA: TGCGCCAGCAGCTCCCGTTTTTATGGCTACACCTTC. Protein product: CASSSRFYGYTF.

The chain links TRBV2 to TRBJ1-2; 7 bases fit TRBD1. J lost 5 bases, V lost 8 bases, and 17 bases had no gene match. Germline lookup yields CDR1 SNHLY and CDR2 FYNNEI. The CDR3 contains 16 residues. Here the CDR3 DNA reads TGTGCCAGCCGGAGGGAATGGCAGGGGGTCGGGTATGGCTACACCTTC. It encodes CASRREWQGVGYGYTF.

Comments on this clone: This CDR3 is also generated by other DNA sequences in the sample. This chain joins TRBV19 and TRBJ1-2, with TRBD1 as a possible D gene (5 bases). Germline-derived CDR1 and CDR2 are LNHDA and SQIVND (reference sequence). The V and J ends lost 6 bases and 8 bases respectively, with 16 bases between them. This CDR3 is 13 amino acids long. CDR3 sequence (DNA): TGTGCCAGTAGCCGGAATGGGGCGAAGGGCTACACCTTC. As protein: CASSRNGAKGYTF.

The CDR3 protein is CASSSRGTSGTYEQYF. For the CDR3, the DNA is TGTGCCAGCAGTTCTAGAGGCACTAGCGGAACCTACGAGCAGTACTTC. The J gene is TRBJ2-7, the V gene TRBV7-9, with 8 bases fitting TRBD2. In germline, CDR1 is SEHNR, CDR2 FQNEAQ (reference sequence). Trimming took 6 bases from V and 2 from J; bases not matched to a gene: 12. There are 16 residues in the CDR3.

This sequence joins TRBV15 and TRBJ1-4, with a weak D call TRBD1 (5 bases). Germline V CDR1 and CDR2: LNHNV, YYDKDF (reference sequence). V lost 0 bases to trimming and J lost 8 bases, with 7 bases between them. The CDR3 runs 13 residues. The CDR3 spells CATSRDRAEKLFF. The DNA for the CDR3 is TGTGCCACCAGCAGAGACAGGGCCGAAAAACTGTTTTTT.

The chain combines TRBV30 with TRBJ1-4, with D tentatively TRBD1 (5 bases). Germline V lookup: CDR1 GTSNPN, CDR2 SVGIG (reference sequence). V was cut by 5 bases and J by 4 bases, with 14 bases left in between. CDR3 length: 14 amino acids. The CDR3 loop reads CAWQPGTFNEKLFF. CDR3 nucleotides: TGTGCCTGGCAACCCGGGACCTTTAATGAAAAACTGTTTTTT.

In this sample, this clone turned up a few times. This chain connects TRBV14 to TRBJ1-1; 8 bases line up with TRBD1. Germline-derived CDR1 and CDR2 are SGHDN and FVKESK. V was clipped by 1 base and J by 3 bases; unmatched bases: 10. This CDR3 region has 17 residues. CDR3 sequence: CASSQGPFRGQDTEAFF. The CDR3 bases are TGTGCCAGCAGCCAAGGCCCCTTCAGGGGGCAGGACACTGAAGCTTTCTTT.

The chain is built from TRBV18 and TRBJ2-2; D gene unclear. Germline CDR1 KGHSH, CDR2 LQKENI. V shed 5 bases and J shed 7 bases, with 11 bases lying between them. The CDR3 is 13 residues long. CDR3 coding DNA: TGTGCCAGCTCATCAGACGGCAACGGGGAGCTGTTTTTT. This codes for CASSSDGNGELFF.

This rearrangement joins TRBV11-2 to TRBJ1-2; 12 nucleotides match TRBD1. CDR1 and CDR2 (germline): SGHAT, FQNNGV. The CDR3 contains 15 residues. With V trimmed by 5 bases and J by 3 bases, 4 bases remained unmatched. In DNA form, the CDR3 reads TGTGCCAGCAGCCCGGGACAGGGGGCGGACTATGGCTACACCTTC. Translation: CASSPGQGADYGYTF.

This clone has just a few counts. V gene TRBV5-4 combines with J gene TRBJ1-1; D is undetermined. There are 14 residues in the CDR3. Germline CDR1 is SGHNT and CDR2 is YYREEE (reference sequence). V was clipped by 2 bases and J by 5 bases, with 13 bases between them. This CDR3 reads CASSFNPTGTEAFF. The DNA of the CDR3 is TGTGCCAGCAGCTTCAATCCCACGGGGACTGAAGCTTTCTTT.

The chain carries TRBV5-1 and TRBJ2-3; D gene uncertain. The CDR3 contains 13 residues. Trimming cost V 4 bases and J 6 bases, with 12 bases left between them. Germline CDR1 is SGHRS and CDR2 is YFSETQ. This chain's CDR3 is CASSLPLGDTQYF. DNA of the CDR3: TGCGCCAGCAGCCTACCCCTAGGGGATACGCAGTATTTT. Filled out from reference TRBV5-1 and TRBJ2-3, the complete variable domain reads KAGVTQTPRYLIKTRGQQVTLSCSPISGHRSVSWYQQTPGQGLQFLFEYFSETQRNKGNFPGRFSGRQFSNSRSEMNVSTLELGDSALYLCASSLPLGDTQYFGPGTRLTVL.

V gene TRBV7-6 combines with J gene TRBJ2-2; D remains ambiguous. V lost 2 bases to trimming and J lost 8 bases, with 12 bases between them. Germline values: CDR1 SGHVS, CDR2 FNYEAQ. This CDR3 is 14 amino acids long. The CDR3 loop is CASSLIPLAGELFF. The CDR3 nucleotides are TGTGCCAGCAGCTTAATTCCCCTGGCGGGGGAGCTGTTTTTT.

V usage is TRBV6-5 and J usage is TRBJ2-1, with D possibly TRBD2 on 5 matching bases. Between the trimmed V and J ends, which lost 6 bases and 2 bases, there was a span of 14 bases. CDR1 and CDR2 from the germline V gene are MNHEY and SVGAGI. The CDR3 totals 15 residues. The CDR3 region has the DNA TGTGCCAGCAGGCCCGTAGCGTATGCCTACAATGAGCAGTTCTTC. Amino acids: CASRPVAYAYNEQFF.

This sequence joins TRBV19 and TRBJ1-1; D uncertain. The germline CDR1 and CDR2 sequences are LNHDA and SQIVND (reference sequence). Trimming removed 7 bases at V and 2 bases at J, with 14 bases between. This CDR3 is built from 14 residues. The CDR3 DNA follows: TGTGCCAGTATCAAAACAGCTTTCAACACTGAAGCTTTCTTT. Its protein is CASIKTAFNTEAFF.

The V call is TRBV11-1, the J call TRBJ2-7; no reliable D call. V was shortened by 3 bases and J by 8 bases, with 8 bases between the two germline ends. The CDR3 covers 11 residues. CDR1 is SGHAT, CDR2 FQDESV, per germline (reference sequence). The CDR3 nucleotides are TGTGCCAGCAGCTTGGACGCTCAGCAGTACTTC. It is translated as CASSLDAQQYF.